This passage covers 5 T cell receptor beta chains from one sample sequenced in a study of T cell changes during pregnancy in multiple sclerosis. This table comes from immunoSEQ multiplex PCR, and its TCRdb copy is limited to in-frame clones, with some not included. The table has under 45,000 clones, approximately 96% seen once. The input for sequencing was peripheral blood, taken in the second trimester of pregnancy. These receptors originate from a female donor with multiple sclerosis, enrolled in a pregnancy study.

This clone appeared a single time. The genes are TRBV6-5 and TRBJ2-7; no clear D. With 0 bases removed from V and 0 bases from J, the gap between germline ends came to 3 bases. CDR1 is MNHEY and CDR2 is SVGAGI in the germline V gene. The CDR3 runs 13 residues. The CDR3 nucleotides read TGTGCCAGCAGTTACTCGAGCTCCTACGAGCAGTACTTC. It specifies CASSYSSSYEQYF.

The V and J genes are TRBV7-8 and TRBJ2-1, with TRBD1 identical over 9 bases. Germline loops: CDR1 SGHVS, CDR2 FQNEAQ. The trim removed 4 bases at V and 8 bases at J, leaving 9 bases unmatched. This CDR3 spans 15 amino acids. DNA for the CDR3: TGTGCCAGCAGCTGGGGACAGGGAGAGGGGGATGAGCAGTTCTTC. Protein: CASSWGQGEGDEQFF. Full variable domain (rest looked up from reference TRBV7-8 and TRBJ2-1): GAGVSQSPRYKVAKRGQDVALRCDPISGHVSLFWYQQALGQGPEFLTYFQNEAQLDKSGLPSDRFFAERPEGSVSTLKIQRTQQEDSAVYLCASSWGQGEGDEQFFGPGTRLTVL.

The chain carries TRBV18 and TRBJ1-2; D call uncertain. This CDR3 contains 15 residues. The V gene lost 0 bases and the J gene lost 2 bases, with 10 bases spanning the gap. The germline gives CDR1 KGHSH, CDR2 LQKENI. CDR3 nucleotide sequence: TGTGCCAGCTCACCACCGCAGTCGTTCAACTATGGCTACACCTTC. It codes for CASSPPQSFNYGYTF.

The V and J genes are TRBV4-1 and TRBJ1-4; 8 positions agree with TRBD1. The CDR3 is 16 residues long. V was pared by 0 bases and J by 8 bases, with 8 bases of the junction left unmatched. CDR1 MGHRA and CDR2 YSYEKL come from the germline V gene. This CDR3 is CASSQEETGVREKLFF. As DNA, the CDR3 is TGCGCCAGCAGCCAAGAAGAGACAGGGGTTCGCGAAAAACTGTTTTTT.

This clone was observed a single time. The J gene is TRBJ2-7, the V gene TRBV11-2, with no clear D. The CDR3 sequence is 15 residues long. The germline CDR1 and CDR2 sequences are SGHAT and FQNNGV. The germline V and J ends were trimmed by 2 bases and 3 bases, with 14 bases remaining between them. As DNA, the CDR3 is TGTGCCAGCAGCTTAAGCCCCCTACGGTTCTACGAGCAGTACTTC. Residues: CASSLSPLRFYEQYF. Full variable domain (remainder filled in from reference TRBV11-2 and TRBJ2-7): EAGVAQSPRYKIIEKRQSVAFWCNPISGHATLYWYQQILGQGPKLLIQFQNNGVVDDSQLPKDRFSAERLKGVDSTLKIQPAKLEDSAVYLCASSLSPLRFYEQYFGPGTRLTVT.